The sequence of this T cell receptor (beta chain) was determined in a study of somatic mutations in cytotoxic T cells in rheumatoid arthritis (TCRdb year 2017). As for the study more broadly: Right after diagnosis and prior to the start of any treatment, about 33 ml EDTA of peripheral blood was drawn from patients. Sorted V beta1+ cells also underwent TCRB sequencing, and some V beta antibody-stained T-cell populations were flow-sorted at nearly 100% purity on a FACSAria II or Sony SH800. In newly diagnosed rheumatoid arthritis without treatment, the study examined if expanded CD8+ T-cell clones harbor somatic mutations, relying on TCRB deep sequencing to characterize clonality. TCRB deep sequencing was performed for some 60 rheumatoid arthritis patients and approximately 20 healthy controls. Patients and controls did not essentially differ in median age, which was nearly identical between the groups. General findings and caveats noted by the study authors: In patients, CD8+ clonality rose with age (Spearman r=0.49), which was not the case in healthy controls. The largest CD8+ clone made up more than 20% of CD8+ cells in about an eighth of the 65 patients, and blood and synovial fluid shared several identical CD8+ TCRB sequences. Viral specificity could not be ruled out by absence from virus-specific databases, and the antigen targets of the expanded CD8+ clones remained unknown. CD8+ T-cell clonality did not differ significantly between rheumatoid arthritis patients and age-matched healthy controls. The finding that TRBV07 was slightly underrepresented in patients was left unadjusted for multiple comparisons.

CD4+ and CD8+ cells were isolated by positive magnetic bead selection on an AutoMACS, and purity was checked by flow cytometry. After a first flow cytometry screen using a TCR V beta antibody panel, clonal expansions were characterized through TCRB deep sequencing of sorted CD8+ fractions. Peripheral blood mononuclear cells were isolated by Ficoll-Paque PLUS density gradient separation. DNA from CD4-enriched, CD8-enriched or PBMC samples was extracted using Nucleospin Tissue or Tissue XS kits and then quantified on a Qubit 2.0 fluorometer. Genomic DNA underwent TCRB CDR3 sequencing using the immunoSEQ assay. In the original analysis: Published virus-specific TCRB sequences were compared with patient CD8+ clones larger than 1%, and only a few matches were found. The analyses included only productive TCRB rearrangements. Clonality was calculated as a Shannon entropy-based productive clonality index, and a clone was defined by a unique TCRB CDR3 sequence. Repertoire overlap between two samples was calculated from the template counts of each clone relative to total templates per sample. A correlation with a Spearman r of about 0.58 was found between V-gene usage by flow cytometry and V-gene usage by TCRB sequencing. Not all clones reach the TCRdb copy of this immuneACCESS table, which keeps in-frame sequences only. Checked studies attribute under half of the gap to unresolved V genes and leave the rest unexplained. D and trimming come from the DNA, and the V and J calls and clone size come from that table. Present in this sample are some 13,000 clones, approximately 84% of which were seen just once. The biggest ten clones account for 20% to 25% of the sample.

The V and J ends are trimmed by 2 bases and 1 base, leaving 19 bases between them. CDR3 length: 18 amino acids, cysteine to phenylalanine. Just the 54-base CDR3 DNA is kept, in frame starting at base 1. For CDR1 and CDR2, the germline V gene (reference sequence) lists SEHNR and FQNEAQ. Points on this clone: Its recognized antigen is unknown. Per-nucleotide qualities are absent, and no much larger clonotype sits a single base away.

This chain is built from TRBV7-9 and TRBJ2-3; the D call is tentative, TRBD1 or TRBD2, as each matches 5 bases. The receptor comes from an adult with rheumatoid arthritis. The specimen was CD8+ T cells sorted from blood. The CDR3 has the sequence CASSLPAMGVRGTDTQYF. The base sequence is TGTGCCAGCAGCTTACCAGCAATGGGGGTTCGGGGCACAGATACGCAGTATTTT.